This T cell receptor beta chain appears in the sequencing data of a study of shared clonotypes between healthy human individuals. Sequencing was performed with immunoSEQ multiplex PCR; in TCRdb, only in-frame clones are kept and a portion is missing. The table includes 1.5 million to 2.5 million clones, 85% to 95% detected once. It was CD45RO-negative cells, positively selected for CCR7, that made up naive CD8 cells, with terminally differentiated effector memory CD45RA+ cells excluded. About this clone: No antigen is known for it.

General study results and limits: The authors sampled blood alone, and tissue repertoires likely differ. Genetic and exposure-history diversity was limited by the few donors.

With 0 bases clipped from V and 7 bases from J, the junction kept 7 bases outside the gene matches. Germline V gene lookup returns CDR1 MNHEY and CDR2 SVGAGI. The CDR3 has 15 amino acids. The chain links TRBV6-5 to TRBJ2-7; 9 bases are a match to TRBD1. Material for sequencing was naive CD8+ T cells sorted from blood. The sequence came from a man younger than 30 in good health. CDR3 sequence: CASSYSGTGSGEQYF. Written as DNA, the CDR3 is TGTGCCAGCAGTTACTCGGGGACAGGGAGTGGTGAGCAGTACTTC.